This T cell receptor (beta chain) was sequenced for a study of cytomegalovirus exposure and HLA in healthy donors. With respect to this clone: The antigen is not known.

The PCR contained 60 Vbeta and 13 Jbeta primers. Clones were read by immunoSEQ multiplex PCR, and TCRdb kept only the in-frame ones, dropping some. Of around 170,000 clones listed, around 85% were seen once; the top ten hold 3.5% to 4%. The CDR3 covers 14 residues. CDR1 is SGHTA, CDR2 FQGNSA, per germline. The ends were cut back, 5 bases at V and 4 bases at J, with 14 bases in the middle. Study-wide results and caveats: CMV serostatus was the sole immune exposure information available. The majority of TCR sequences were rare, yet some public TCRs appeared in many donors. In a later analysis, an Asian-associated ancestry cluster reportedly showed fewer N-insertions than the roughly 710-donor mean. Earlier analysis found most TCR beta V segments productive about 90% or about 30% of the time.

The chain joins TRBV7-2 to TRBJ1-1; possible D gene TRBD1, 5 bases. The origin of this receptor is a man in his fifties in good health and CMV-seronegative. Material: PBMCs. The chain's CDR3 is CASSLLRGGTEAFF. CDR3 DNA sequence: TGTGCCAGCAGCCTCCTGCGGGGGGGCACTGAAGCTTTCTTT. The full variable domain, with the rest looked up from reference TRBV7-2 and TRBJ1-1, is GAGVSQSPSNKVTEKGKDVELRCDPISGHTALYWYRQSLGQGLEFLIYFQGNSAPDKSGLPSDRFSAERTGGSVSTLTIQRTQQEDSAVYLCASSLLRGGTEAFFGQGTRLTVV.